The present entry profiles one TCR beta chain with its context. This sequence may be a read error, since a much larger clone differs from it by one base. This sample is drawn from a study of glioma-infiltrating T cells. CDR3 length equals 14 residues. Germline V gives CDR1 SQVTM, CDR2 ANQGSEA. Trimming shortened V by 4 bases and J by 5 bases, and 18 bases separated the two germline ends. The iRepertoire nested amplicon-rescue multiplex PCR amplified TCR alpha and beta CDR3s from RNA. TCRdb re-called the multiplex PCR reads with MiXCR, one entry per CDR3 protein. The data contain 90,000 or so distinct CDR3 sequences, roughly 40% of them seen just once; the ten biggest clones take up 35% to 40%.

The origin of this receptor is a human donor with low-grade glioma or glioblastoma, undergoing nonglioma brain surgery, or in good health (not recorded which). The V call is TRBV29-1, the J call TRBJ2-7; D is unresolved. Specimen: glioma tissue, nonneoplastic brain tissue, or PBMCs (not recorded which). In nucleotides, the CDR3 is TGCAGCGTTGTGATGGATGCACCCACCAACGAGCAGTACTTC. This sequence encodes CSVVMDAPTNEQYF.